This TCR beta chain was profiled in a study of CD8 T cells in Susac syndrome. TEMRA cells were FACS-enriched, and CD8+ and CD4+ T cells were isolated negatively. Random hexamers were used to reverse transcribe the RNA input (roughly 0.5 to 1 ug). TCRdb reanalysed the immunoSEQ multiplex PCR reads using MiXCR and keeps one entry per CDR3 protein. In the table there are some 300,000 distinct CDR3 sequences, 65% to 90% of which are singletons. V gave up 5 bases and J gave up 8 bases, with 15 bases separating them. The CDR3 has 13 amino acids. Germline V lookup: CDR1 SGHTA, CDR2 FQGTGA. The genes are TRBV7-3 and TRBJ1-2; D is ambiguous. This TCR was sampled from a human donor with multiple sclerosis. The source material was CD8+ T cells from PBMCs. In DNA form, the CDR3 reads TGTGCCAGCAGCCCGGACGGCGCGGGGGGCTACACCTTC. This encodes CASSPDGAGGYTF.